The source of this T cell receptor beta chain is a study of OX40 agonist ivuxolimab in advanced cancers. The wider study: At doses from 0.01 to 10 mg/kg, patients were given intravenous ivuxolimab every 2 weeks.

Only in-frame clones appear in the TCRdb table, and some are missing; sequencing was by immunoSEQ multiplex PCR. The sample carries around 70,000 clones, 80% to 95% recorded once. Comments on this clone: Its specificity is not known.

Regarding the study as a whole: Low normalized clonal expansion also occurred in some nonresponding patients. The study found that CD8+ T cells averaged more expanded clones than CD4+.

The timepoints at which blood was sampled were baseline, cycle 4 day 1, and cycle 7 day 1. Germline V gene sequence: CDR1 SGHVS, CDR2 FNYEAQ. This CDR3 comprises 13 residues. Trimming pared 1 base from V and 3 bases from J, leaving 7 bases between. The genes are TRBV7-6 and TRBJ2-7, with a weak D call TRBD1 (5 bases). The material was CD4+ or CD8+ T cells sorted from blood, obtained in a trial of the OX40 agonist ivuxolimab. The sequence came from an adult with an advanced solid tumor such as melanoma, head and neck, liver or kidney cancer. CDR3 loop: CASSLETDYEQYF. CDR3 nucleotides: TGTGCCAGCAGCTTAGAGACAGACTACGAGCAGTACTTC.